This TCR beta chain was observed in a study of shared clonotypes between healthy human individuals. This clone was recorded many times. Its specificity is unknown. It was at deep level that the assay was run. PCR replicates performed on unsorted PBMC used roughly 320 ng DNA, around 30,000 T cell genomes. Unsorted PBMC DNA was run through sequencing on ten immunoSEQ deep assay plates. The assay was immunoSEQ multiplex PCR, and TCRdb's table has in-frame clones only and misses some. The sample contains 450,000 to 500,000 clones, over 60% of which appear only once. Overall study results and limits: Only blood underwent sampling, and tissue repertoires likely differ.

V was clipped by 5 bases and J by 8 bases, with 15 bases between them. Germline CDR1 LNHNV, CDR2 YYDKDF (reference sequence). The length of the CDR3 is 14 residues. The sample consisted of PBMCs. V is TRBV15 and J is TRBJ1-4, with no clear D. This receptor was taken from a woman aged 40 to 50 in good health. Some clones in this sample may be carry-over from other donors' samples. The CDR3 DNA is TGTGCCACCAGCGACGACATATTTCAAGAAAAACTGTTTTTT. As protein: CATSDDIFQEKLFF.